This T cell receptor (beta chain) came from a study of neurological immune-mediated disorders. This clonotype was counted ten times or more. The cDNA was generated by 5'RACE with 10-nucleotide random UMIs. TCRdb independently ran MiXCR on the 5' RACE reads; one entry per CDR3 protein. The sample carries 60,000 to 90,000 distinct CDR3 sequences, about 10% recorded once. As to time point: longitudinal time-point 1 (baseline). Stored at -80 C, 2 million PBMCs were the source of the unsorted libraries. The CDR3 extends over 15 amino acids. With 7 bases removed from V and 1 base from J, the gap between germline ends came to 16 bases. In germline, CDR1 is MDHEN, CDR2 SYDVKM.

This chain uses TRBV28 with TRBJ1-1, with D hard to call. Sequenced: PBMCs. The TCR originated in a man aged 25 to 45 in good health. The CDR3 here is CASKGATLTNTEAFF. The CDR3 DNA reads TGTGCCAGCAAGGGAGCAACTCTGACGAACACTGAAGCTTTCTTT.